This T cell receptor beta chain was profiled in a study of siplizumab effects on memory and regulatory T cells. Study-level findings and limits: Unstimulated naive T cells seemed to show more diversity than memory cells did, and they also seemed to be among the major contributors to the alloresponse. Tracing alloreactive clones into unstimulated subsets worked for only a minor fraction of them. Some alloreactive sequences were traceable to unstimulated CD4+ memory cells, and siplizumab significantly reduced them. Proliferating Tregs in siplizumab cultures were never verified as suppressive.

The V gene lost 4 bases and the J gene lost 0 bases, with 3 bases spanning the gap. Germline loops: CDR1 SGDLS, CDR2 YYNGEE. This CDR3 region has 12 residues. About this clone: Its matching antigen is unknown.

Sequencing was performed with immunoSEQ multiplex PCR; in TCRdb, only in-frame clones are kept and a portion is missing. The sample shows tens of thousands of clones, just over 95% of them seen only once. This chain connects TRBV9 to TRBJ2-3, with no clear D. The sequence derives from a human donor in good health. Sequenced input: naive CD8+ T cells sorted from blood. CDR3 residues: CASSPSTDTQYF. The CDR3 DNA sequence: TGTGCCAGCAGCCCGAGCACAGATACGCAGTATTTT.